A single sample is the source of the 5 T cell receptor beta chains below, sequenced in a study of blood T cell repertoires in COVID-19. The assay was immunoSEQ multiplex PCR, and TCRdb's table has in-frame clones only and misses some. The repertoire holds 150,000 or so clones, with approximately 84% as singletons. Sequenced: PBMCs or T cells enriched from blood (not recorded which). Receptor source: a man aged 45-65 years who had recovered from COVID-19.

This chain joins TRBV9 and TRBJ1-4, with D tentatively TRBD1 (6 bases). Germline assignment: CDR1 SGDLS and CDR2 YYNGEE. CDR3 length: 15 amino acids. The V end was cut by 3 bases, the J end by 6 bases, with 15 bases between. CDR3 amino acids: CASSEGGRVYEKLFF. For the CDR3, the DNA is TGTGCCAGCAGCGAGGGGGGGCGCGTTTATGAAAAACTGTTTTTT.

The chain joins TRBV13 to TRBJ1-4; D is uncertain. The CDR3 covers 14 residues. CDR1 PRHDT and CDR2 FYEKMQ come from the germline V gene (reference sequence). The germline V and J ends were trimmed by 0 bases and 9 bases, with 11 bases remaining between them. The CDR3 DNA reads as TGTGCCAGCAGCTTAGGGTCCTCGTCTAAAAAACTGTTTTTT. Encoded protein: CASSLGSSSKKLFF.

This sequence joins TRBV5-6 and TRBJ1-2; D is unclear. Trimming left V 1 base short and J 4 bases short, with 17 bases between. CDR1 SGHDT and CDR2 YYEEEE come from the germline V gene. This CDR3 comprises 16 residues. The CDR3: CASSLLTPGVSYGYTF. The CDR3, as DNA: TGTGCCAGCAGCTTGCTGACGCCCGGGGTATCCTATGGCTACACCTTC. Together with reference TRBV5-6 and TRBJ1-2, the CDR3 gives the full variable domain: DAGVTQSPTHLIKTRGQQVTLRCSPKSGHDTVSWYQQALGQGPQFIFQYYEEEERQRGNFPDRFSGHQFPNYSSELNVNALLLGDSALYLCASSLLTPGVSYGYTFGSGTRLTVV.

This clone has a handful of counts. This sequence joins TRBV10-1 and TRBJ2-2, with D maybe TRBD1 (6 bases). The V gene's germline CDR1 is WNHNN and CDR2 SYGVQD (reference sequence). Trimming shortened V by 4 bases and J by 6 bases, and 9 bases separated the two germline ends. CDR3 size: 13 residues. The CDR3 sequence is CASSGNRAGELFF. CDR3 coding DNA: TGCGCCAGCAGTGGGAACAGGGCCGGGGAGCTGTTTTTT.

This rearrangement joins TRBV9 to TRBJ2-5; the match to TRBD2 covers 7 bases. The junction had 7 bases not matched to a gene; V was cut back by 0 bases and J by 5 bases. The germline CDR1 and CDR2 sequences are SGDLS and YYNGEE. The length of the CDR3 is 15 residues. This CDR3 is CASSVESGGRETQYF. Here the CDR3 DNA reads TGTGCCAGCAGCGTAGAATCGGGGGGACGGGAGACCCAGTACTTC.